These 25 T cell receptor beta chains share one sample of origin, sequenced in a study of cytomegalovirus exposure and HLA in healthy donors. Both 60 Vbeta primers and 13 Jbeta primers went into the PCR. Here immunoSEQ multiplex PCR was the method, and the copy in TCRdb shows in-frame clones only, minus some. The table has under 150,000 clones, 65% to 85% seen once. The sample was PBMCs. The receptors stem from a man in his fifties in good health and CMV-seronegative.

The V gene is TRBV5-1, the J gene TRBJ1-1, with D possibly TRBD1 on 5 matching bases. The CDR3 totals 15 residues. With 0 bases removed from V and 5 bases from J, the gap between germline ends came to 14 bases. Germline CDR1 is SGHRS and CDR2 is YFSETQ. CDR3 coding DNA: TGCGCCAGCAGCTTGGGGGGCGATCCGAGGACTGAAGCTTTCTTT. This sequence encodes CASSLGGDPRTEAFF.

The V gene is TRBV28, the J gene TRBJ2-2; possibly TRBD1 for D (6 bases). The germline CDR1 and CDR2 sequences are MDHEN and SYDVKM. This CDR3 region has 17 residues. The V and J ends lost 11 bases and 0 bases respectively, with 22 bases between them. CDR3: CACLGDKHLANTGELFF. The CDR3 bases are TGTGCCTGCTTAGGGGACAAGCATCTCGCGAACACCGGGGAGCTGTTTTTT.

V usage is TRBV10-3 and J usage is TRBJ2-2; a possible D gene is TRBD1 (8 bases). The germline CDR1 and CDR2 sequences are ENHRY and SYGVKD. The CDR3 loop spans 13 amino acids. V was cut by 9 bases and J by 5 bases, with 13 bases left in between. The CDR3 DNA is TGTGCCATACAGGGGGGGGTAACCGGGGAGCTGTTTTTT. This encodes CAIQGGVTGELFF.

This chain uses TRBV5-1 with TRBJ2-2, with 10 bases that match TRBD1. Germline V CDR1 and CDR2: SGHRS, YFSETQ. The CDR3 length is 15 residues. V shed 7 bases and J 3 bases; nucleotides not matched to a gene: 6. CDR3: CASRDRGFDTGELFF. The CDR3 DNA reads as TGCGCCAGCCGGGACAGGGGATTCGACACCGGGGAGCTGTTTTTT.

The rearrangement uses TRBV21-1 and TRBJ2-7; TRBD2 was called by the table and not checked on the DNA. TRBV21-1 is an annotated pseudogene. The CDR3 extends over 18 amino acids. The CDR3 region has the DNA TGTGCCAGCAGCAAAGAGATGACTAGCGGGAGCGGTGCCTACGAGCAGTACTTC. Translation: CASSKEMTSGSGAYEQYF.

This chain joins TRBV6-5 and TRBJ2-1; a possible D gene is TRBD2 (5 bases). In germline, CDR1 is MNHEY, CDR2 SVGAGI. V lost 6 bases and J 4 bases, leaving 16 bases between the germline ends. The CDR3 sequence is 15 residues long. The CDR3 spells CASRPYQTSYNEQFF. In DNA form, the CDR3 reads TGTGCCAGCAGGCCGTATCAAACTAGTTACAATGAGCAGTTCTTC.

The rearrangement links TRBV9 to TRBJ2-2; no firm D call. Looked up from germline, CDR1 is SGDLS and CDR2 is YYNGEE. Trimming took 2 bases from V and 3 from J, leaving 5 bases between them. The CDR3 has 13 residues. CDR3 DNA sequence: TGTGCCAGCAGCGTCCGGTACACCGGGGAGCTGTTTTTT. The encoded protein is CASSVRYTGELFF.

The chain has TRBV5-1 and TRBJ2-2; tentative D call: TRBD1 (7 bases). Germline CDR1 and CDR2: SGHRS and YFSETQ. The CDR3 contains 16 residues. V dropped 4 bases and J dropped 0 bases, with 13 bases sitting between them. This chain's CDR3 is CASSGRDSTNTGELFF. The CDR3 DNA is TGCGCCAGCAGCGGGCGGGACAGCACGAACACCGGGGAGCTGTTTTTT.

The J gene is TRBJ1-1, the V gene TRBV15; a possible D gene is TRBD1 (5 bases). This CDR3 is 14 amino acids long. V lost 1 base, J lost 0 bases, and 6 bases lay in between. Looked up from germline, CDR1 is LNHNV and CDR2 is YYDKDF (reference sequence). CDR3 residues: CATSRGGMNTEAFF. In DNA form, the CDR3 reads TGTGCCACCAGCAGAGGGGGCATGAACACTGAAGCTTTCTTT.

This clone was detected once. The chain employs TRBV27 and TRBJ2-7, with D possibly being TRBD1 (5 bases). Germline CDR1 reads MNHEY; CDR2 reads SMNVEV (reference sequence). The CDR3 covers 14 residues. V lost 2 bases and J 2 bases, leaving 10 bases between the germline ends. The CDR3 nucleotides are TGTGCCAGCAGTTTAGTTGCAGGGCCCTACGAGCAGTACTTC. Translating gives CASSLVAGPYEQYF.

The DNA for the CDR3 is TGTGCCAGCTCGCAATACAGGGGGCGCACGGCCAAAAACATTCAGTACTTC. Its protein is CASSQYRGRTAKNIQYF. The V gene is TRBV18, the J gene TRBJ2-4; 9 nucleotides align to TRBD1. The CDR3 loop spans 17 amino acids. Unmatched junction bases numbered 10, after V lost 6 bases and J lost 1 base. Germline V gives CDR1 KGHSH, CDR2 LQKENI. The full variable domain, in which reference TRBV18 and TRBJ2-4 provide the parts outside the CDR3, is NAGVMQNPRHLVRRRGQEARLRCSPMKGHSHVYWYRQLPEEGLKFMVYLQKENIIDESGMPKERFSAEFPKEGPSILRIQQVVRGDSAAYFCASSQYRGRTAKNIQYFGAGTRLSVL.

This clone was seen more than once but under ten times. The chain is built from TRBV28 and TRBJ2-5, with 8 bases aligning to TRBD2. The DNA end is more similar to TRBJ2-7, so the J call may be wrong. The CDR3 consists of 14 residues. Germline-derived CDR1 and CDR2 are MDHEN and SYDVKM. The CDR3 protein is CASSSFRGGYEQYF. The CDR3 coding sequence is TGTGCCAGCAGCTCCTTTCGGGGGGGCTACGAGCAGTACTTC.

This chain uses TRBV7-2 with TRBJ2-7; 7 bases match TRBD2. CDR3 length equals 15 residues. V gave up 5 bases and J gave up 2 bases; unmatched junction bases: 9. The germline V gene encodes CDR1 SGHTA and CDR2 FQGNSA. As DNA, the CDR3 is TGTGCCAGCAGCATCCAAGCGGGGTCCCCCTACGAGCAGTACTTC. The encoded protein is CASSIQAGSPYEQYF.

This clone was counted once. The genes are TRBV7-8 and TRBJ2-2, with 12 bases that match TRBD2. V lost 2 bases to trimming and J lost 0 bases; unmatched junction nucleotides: 4. In germline, CDR1 is SGHVS, CDR2 FQNEAQ. There are 18 residues in the CDR3. This CDR3 reads CASSLPGTSGPNTGELFF. The DNA of the CDR3 is TGTGCCAGCAGCTTACCGGGGACTAGCGGGCCGAACACCGGGGAGCTGTTTTTT.

In this sample, this clone turned up a few times. J is TRBJ1-4 and V is TRBV6-1; D is perhaps TRBD1 (5 bases). Germline V gene lookup returns CDR1 MNHNS and CDR2 SASEGT. The CDR3 spans 14 residues. V dropped 7 bases and J dropped 2 bases, with 11 bases sitting between them. The CDR3: CASKQGSTNEKLFF. CDR3 DNA sequence: TGTGCCAGCAAGCAGGGTTCTACTAATGAAAAACTGTTTTTT.

The J gene is TRBJ2-1, the V gene TRBV6-1; no definite D call. The V gene lost 3 bases and the J gene lost 1 base, with 4 bases spanning the gap. The V gene's germline CDR1 is MNHNS and CDR2 SASEGT. CDR3 length: 13 residues. CDR3 region: CASSDGSYNEQFF. CDR3 DNA sequence: TGTGCCAGCAGTGACGGGTCCTACAATGAGCAGTTCTTC.

The rearrangement joins TRBV7-2 to TRBJ2-3; D not certain. V was pared by 5 bases and J by 2 bases, with 11 bases between. The V gene's germline CDR1 is SGHTA and CDR2 FQGNSA. This CDR3 is built from 14 residues. In DNA form, the CDR3 reads TGTGCCAGCAGCCCGACACAATTCACAGATACGCAGTATTTT. Residues: CASSPTQFTDTQYF.

The CDR3 DNA reads as TGTGCCAGCAGCTTAGATCTGTTGAGATACGAGCAGTACTTC. It codes for CASSLDLLRYEQYF. The chain links TRBV11-2 to TRBJ2-7; D gene unclear. Germline-derived CDR1 and CDR2 are SGHAT and FQNNGV. This CDR3 has 14 amino acids. Trimming removed 0 bases from V and 4 bases from J, with 10 bases in between.

This clone was seen once. V gene TRBV2 combines with J gene TRBJ2-6, with D possibly being TRBD2 (6 bases). Trimming removed 6 bases from V and 0 bases from J, with 6 bases in between. Germline assignment: CDR1 SNHLY and CDR2 FYNNEI. CDR3 length equals 14 residues. CDR3: CASRRDSGANVLTF. In DNA form, the CDR3 reads TGTGCCAGCAGGCGGGACTCTGGGGCCAACGTCCTGACTTTC.

The chain combines TRBV20-1 with TRBJ2-1; maybe TRBD2 (5 bases). The germline gives CDR1 DFQATT, CDR2 SNEGSKA (reference sequence). CDR3 length: 10 amino acids. CDR3 residues: CTPGENEQFF. The CDR3, as DNA: TGCACCCCCGGGGAGAATGAGCAGTTCTTC.

The rearrangement links TRBV5-1 to TRBJ2-7; 9 bases are a match to TRBD1. CDR1 and CDR2 from the germline V gene are SGHRS and YFSETQ. With V trimmed by 4 bases and J by 2 bases, 7 bases remained unmatched. CDR3 length: 15 residues. The CDR3 coding sequence is TGCGCCAGCAGCCCGGTGGGACAGGGAACCTACGAGCAGTACTTC. Protein: CASSPVGQGTYEQYF.

The V and J genes are TRBV28 and TRBJ2-7, with 9 nucleotides matching TRBD1. V lost 5 bases to trimming and J lost 2 bases; unmatched junction nucleotides: 7. CDR1 is MDHEN and CDR2 is SYDVKM in the germline V gene. CDR3 length equals 15 residues. The CDR3 is CASSLRDRAPYEQYF. CDR3 coding DNA: TGTGCCAGCAGTCTAAGGGACAGGGCACCCTACGAGCAGTACTTC.

This clone was counted once. The V call is TRBV5-1, the J call TRBJ1-2, with a possible D match to TRBD1 (6 bases). Germline V lookup: CDR1 SGHRS, CDR2 YFSETQ. The CDR3 extends over 15 amino acids. Trimming pared 3 bases from V and 3 bases from J, leaving 15 bases between. The DNA of the CDR3 is TGCGCCAGCAGCTCGGCGGCAGGGACACACTATGGCTACACCTTC. Protein product: CASSSAAGTHYGYTF.

This clone was found many times. This chain's CDR3 is CASSTETTDTQYF. In nucleotides, the CDR3 is TGCGCCAGTAGTACAGAGACCACAGATACGCAGTATTTT. J is TRBJ2-3 and V is TRBV10-2; no definite D call. Per the germline V gene, CDR1 is WSHSY and CDR2 is SAAADI. The CDR3 totals 13 residues. Trimming left V 9 bases short and J 2 bases short, with 12 bases between.

V gene TRBV5-3 combines with J gene TRBJ2-1; 7 positions agree with TRBD2. TRBV5-3 is treated as an ORF (open reading frame) with a function not yet certain. V lost 0 bases to trimming and J lost 5 bases; unmatched junction nucleotides: 5. This CDR3 spans 15 amino acids. CDR3 in amino acids: CARSLGGRAHNEQFF. CDR3 DNA: TGTGCCAGAAGCTTGGGAGGGAGGGCCCACAATGAGCAGTTCTTC.